Listed here are 30 T cell receptor beta chains from one sample, sequenced in a study of early T cells in non-severe SARS-CoV-2 infection. From the 5' RACE reads, TCRdb called clonotypes with MiXCR, one entry per CDR3 protein. The data contain about 20,000 distinct CDR3 sequences, under 6.5% of them singletons. The specimen sequenced was whole blood. These receptors all stem from an adult who was a healthcare worker with PCR-confirmed SARS-CoV-2 infection or an uninfected control (not recorded which).

The rearrangement links TRBV7-8 to TRBJ2-3, with TRBD1 as a possible D gene (10 bases). The V gene lost 5 bases and the J gene lost 2 bases, with 23 bases spanning the gap. CDR1 and CDR2 from the germline V gene are SGHVS and FQNEAQ. The CDR3 length is 18 residues. This CDR3 reads CASSHDRGLAGSTDTQYF. The CDR3 DNA follows: TGTGCCAGCAGCCATGACAGGGGGCTAGCGGGATCCACAGATACGCAGTATTTT.

This clonotype has a count of ten or more. The J gene is TRBJ2-5, the V gene TRBV3-1; D might be TRBD2 (6 bases). The length of the CDR3 is 12 residues. Trimming left V 2 bases short and J 7 bases short, with 8 bases between. Germline V gene sequence: CDR1 LGHDT, CDR2 YNNKEL (reference sequence). The CDR3 reads CASSQRGGTQYF. As DNA, the CDR3 is TGTGCCAGCAGCCAACGGGGAGGGACCCAGTACTTC.

This clonotype came up many times. The rearrangement joins TRBV10-3 to TRBJ2-1; 9 bases line up with TRBD2. Germline lookup yields CDR1 ENHRY and CDR2 SYGVKD. V lost 6 bases, J lost 4 bases, and 10 bases stayed unmatched. The CDR3 length is 16 residues. CDR3 sequence: CAIRPSASGVYNEQFF. DNA for the CDR3: TGTGCCATCAGACCTTCGGCTAGCGGGGTTTACAATGAGCAGTTCTTC.

As for this clonotype: A read error may explain this, as a much larger clone is one base away. The CDR3 here is CVSSQPGTGKEQYF. The DNA of the CDR3 is TGTGTCAGCAGCCAGCCCGGGACAGGGAAAGAGCAGTACTTC. This sequence joins TRBV3-1 and TRBJ2-7, with 9 bases lining up with TRBD1. Germline V gene sequence: CDR1 LGHDT, CDR2 YNNKEL (reference sequence). This CDR3 has 14 amino acids.

This clonotype was counted at least ten times. V is TRBV6-1 and J is TRBJ2-7; D uncertain. The CDR3 covers 12 residues. Trimming pared 3 bases from V and 2 bases from J, leaving 5 bases between. The germline gives CDR1 MNHNS, CDR2 SASEGT. Written as DNA, the CDR3 is TGTGCCAGCAGTGACGGCCCCTACGAGCAGTACTTC. Translated: CASSDGPYEQYF.

This clonotype was observed at least ten times. The rearrangement uses TRBV6-1 and TRBJ2-5; 11 bases map to TRBD2. Trimming removed 2 bases from V and 4 bases from J; junction bases left unmatched: 3. This CDR3 is 15 amino acids long. Germline assignment: CDR1 MNHNS and CDR2 SASEGT. The CDR3 reads CASSELAGGPETQYF. The CDR3 DNA reads as TGTGCCAGCAGTGAATTAGCGGGAGGGCCAGAGACCCAGTACTTC.

There are many counts of this clonotype. This chain joins TRBV12-3 or TRBV12-4 and TRBJ1-1; TRBD1 is a possible D gene (6 bases). V gave up 1 base and J gave up 5 bases, with 20 bases separating them. The CDR3 contains 17 residues. The CDR3 coding sequence is TGTGCCAGCAGTTTAGGGCGTACCCAGGGGCGTCGGACTGAAGCTTTCTTT. It yields the protein CASSLGRTQGRRTEAFF.

This clonotype has ten or more counts. The chain employs TRBV12-3 or TRBV12-4 and TRBJ1-1; 7 bases align to TRBD1. The V gene end was trimmed by 2 bases and the J gene end by 4 bases; junction bases not matched to a gene: 1. The CDR3 spans 13 residues. The CDR3, as DNA: TGTGCCAGCAGTTTATCAGGGGGCACTGAAGCTTTCTTT. This encodes CASSLSGGTEAFF.

This clonotype has ten or more counts. The chain employs TRBV28 and TRBJ1-1; D is unclear. Between the trimmed V and J ends, which lost 5 bases and 5 bases, there was a span of 12 bases. This CDR3 contains 13 residues. Germline V gene sequence: CDR1 MDHEN, CDR2 SYDVKM. In nucleotides, the CDR3 is TGTGCCAGCAGTGCCTATTTATGGACTGAAGCTTTCTTT. Protein product: CASSAYLWTEAFF.

The chain links TRBV7-9 to TRBJ2-5; no reliable D call. The V gene's germline CDR1 is SEHNR and CDR2 FQNEAQ (reference sequence). V was cut by 3 bases and J by 2 bases, with 13 bases left in between. The CDR3 extends over 15 amino acids. The CDR3 region has the DNA TGTGCCAGCAGCTTGAGACCGGCGGAACAAGAGACCCAGTACTTC. Translated: CASSLRPAEQETQYF.

This clonotype was counted at least ten times. The chain recombines TRBV29-1 with TRBJ2-7; TRBD1 aligns across 8 bases. This CDR3 is built from 12 residues. V lost 4 bases, J lost 2 bases, and 1 base stayed unmatched. The V gene's germline CDR1 is SQVTM and CDR2 ANQGSEA. In DNA form, the CDR3 reads TGCAGCGTTGGGGGACAGGCCTACGAGCAGTACTTC. It codes for CSVGGQAYEQYF.

By sample share, this clonotype is medium-sized (0.01 to 0.1%). The chain recombines TRBV28 with TRBJ1-1, with no clear D. Deletions cut 6 bases from V and 2 bases from J, with 13 bases between. The length of the CDR3 is 14 residues. Germline V lookup: CDR1 MDHEN, CDR2 SYDVKM. The CDR3 reads CASSRPETNTEAFF. The DNA for the CDR3 is TGTGCCAGCAGCCGACCTGAGACAAACACTGAAGCTTTCTTT.

This clonotype showed up many times. The chain is built from TRBV4-1 and TRBJ2-7; TRBD1 might be the D (6 bases). This CDR3 contains 15 residues. Deletions cut 5 bases from V and 3 bases from J, with 17 bases between. Germline CDR1 is MGHRA and CDR2 is YSYEKL. CDR3 region: CASSGQPTDHYEQYF. The CDR3 DNA sequence: TGCGCCAGCAGCGGACAGCCTACAGACCACTACGAGCAGTACTTC.

This clonotype was counted many times. CDR3 amino acids: CASSSSDGYEQYF. The CDR3 DNA reads as TGTGCCAGCAGTTCCTCGGACGGCTACGAGCAGTACTTC. The chain links TRBV6-5 to TRBJ2-7; no definite D call. Germline V gives CDR1 MNHEY, CDR2 SVGAGI. The CDR3 is 13 amino acids. V was shortened by 4 bases and J by 3 bases, with 10 bases between the two germline ends.

CDR3 DNA sequence: TGTGCCAGCAGCAACAGGACGGTGGGGGTGCAGTACTTC. Encoded protein: CASSNRTVGVQYF. The chain uses TRBV21-1 and TRBJ2-7; the D call TRBD1 from the table was never checked on the DNA. TRBV21-1 is a recognized pseudogene. The CDR3 contains 13 residues.

This clonotype was seen at least ten times. This chain connects TRBV7-2 to TRBJ1-6; 8 positions agree with TRBD1. From germline, CDR1 is SGHTA and CDR2 FQGNSA. CDR3 length: 16 amino acids. V lost 5 bases, J lost 7 bases, and 10 bases stayed unmatched. CDR3 DNA: TGTGCCAGCAGCCCAAGAGCCAGGGGGCGCAATTCACCCCTCCACTTT. It translates to CASSPRARGRNSPLHF.

This clonotype was found many times. The gene calls are TRBV6-4 and TRBJ2-1, with D perhaps matching TRBD2 (6 bases). The CDR3 extends over 14 amino acids. Trimming removed 5 bases at V and 6 bases at J, with 14 bases between. CDR1 and CDR2 from the germline V gene are MRHNA and SNTAGT. The CDR3 DNA reads TGTGCCAGCAGTAATCGGGAGACCCCCAATGAGCAGTTCTTC. It is translated as CASSNRETPNEQFF.

Only a few counts were recorded for this clonotype. V gene TRBV6-6 combines with J gene TRBJ1-6; a possible D gene is TRBD1 (5 bases). Germline lookup yields CDR1 MNHNY and CDR2 SVGAGI (reference sequence). Trimming pared 0 bases from V and 6 bases from J, leaving 9 bases between. The CDR3 spans 15 residues. CDR3 residues: CASSYSAGPNSPLHF. The CDR3, as DNA: TGTGCCAGCAGTTACTCAGCAGGGCCTAATTCACCCCTCCACTTT.

The chain is built from TRBV11-2 and TRBJ1-3; D gene uncertain. The CDR3 runs to 17 residues. V was cut by 2 bases and J by 0 bases, with 14 bases left in between. Germline CDR1 reads SGHAT; CDR2 reads FQNNGV. CDR3 nucleotides: TGTGCCAGCAGCTTAAAGTCGAACGGGGTCTCTGGAAACACCATATATTTT. This encodes CASSLKSNGVSGNTIYF. Supplemented by reference TRBV11-2 and TRBJ1-3, the full variable domain reads EAGVAQSPRYKIIEKRQSVAFWCNPISGHATLYWYQQILGQGPKLLIQFQNNGVVDDSQLPKDRFSAERLKGVDSTLKIQPAKLEDSAVYLCASSLKSNGVSGNTIYFGEGSWLTVV.

This clonotype is categorized as medium-sized. The chain carries TRBV7-2 and TRBJ2-1; 7 nucleotides line up with TRBD2. Trimming removed 5 bases from V and 2 bases from J; junction bases left unmatched: 3. The CDR3 loop spans 14 amino acids. Germline-derived CDR1 and CDR2 are SGHTA and FQGNSA. Here the CDR3 reads CASSPGLAYNEQFF. Here the CDR3 DNA reads TGTGCCAGCAGCCCTGGACTAGCCTACAATGAGCAGTTCTTC.

This clonotype was observed at least ten times. The chain recombines TRBV7-9 with TRBJ1-5; D is uncertain. CDR1 is SEHNR, CDR2 FQNEAQ, per germline (reference sequence). Deletions cut 5 bases from V and 4 bases from J, with 15 bases between. The CDR3 covers 15 residues. CDR3 DNA: TGTGCCAGCAGCATCAACGGGGAACCGAATCAGCCCCAGCATTTT. Translation gives CASSINGEPNQPQHF.

As concerns this clonotype: One junction end disagrees with the germline gene, perhaps due to a read error. This rearrangement joins TRBV6-2 or TRBV6-3 to TRBJ1-4, with D tentatively TRBD1 (6 bases). This CDR3 contains 11 residues. The germline gives CDR1 MNHEY, CDR2 SVGEGT. CDR3 nucleotides: TGTGCCAGCAGTTTCAACAGGGAAGCACATTTT. Amino acid sequence: CASSFNREAHF.

This clonotype was observed many times. The V call is TRBV20-1, the J call TRBJ1-5; D remains ambiguous. Trimming left V 1 base short and J 2 bases short, with 9 bases between. This CDR3 contains 14 residues. Germline V gives CDR1 DFQATT, CDR2 SNEGSKA (reference sequence). The CDR3 DNA is TGCAGTGCTAGAGGGCCGGACGGCAATCAGCCCCAGCATTTT. Translated: CSARGPDGNQPQHF.

The table lists this clonotype with many counts. The J gene is TRBJ1-3, the V gene TRBV5-1; 10 positions match TRBD1. The germline V gene has CDR1 SGHRS and CDR2 YFSETQ. V dropped 4 bases and J dropped 0; count of bases not matched to a gene: 13. The CDR3 runs 19 residues. The DNA for the CDR3 is TGCGCCAGCAGCCCACAGGGGGGACAGGGGCTCTCCTCTGGAAACACCATATATTTT. Translating it yields CASSPQGGQGLSSGNTIYF.

This clonotype was seen many times. V and J are TRBV7-9 and TRBJ1-6; no reliable D call. Germline CDR1 reads SEHNR; CDR2 reads FQNEAQ (reference sequence). V dropped 6 bases and J dropped 7 bases, with 10 bases sitting between them. CDR3 length: 13 residues. The CDR3 DNA is TGTGCCAGCAGTACAACTGAGAATTCACCCCTCCACTTT. It translates to CASSTTENSPLHF.

This clonotype was found a few times. This chain links TRBV12-3 or TRBV12-4 with TRBJ2-3; possibly TRBD2 for D (6 bases). The CDR3 contains 14 residues. V lost 7 bases to trimming and J lost 3 bases, with 14 bases between them. The CDR3 is CASTTAEGTDTQYF. CDR3 sequence (DNA): TGTGCCAGCACGACCGCGGAGGGGACAGATACGCAGTATTTT.

The chain combines TRBV29-1 with TRBJ1-1; D ambiguous. The germline V gene has CDR1 SQVTM and CDR2 ANQGSEA. The V end lost 5 bases, the J end lost 4 bases, and 8 bases lay between the germline ends. The CDR3 has 11 amino acids. The CDR3 region has the DNA TGCAGCGTTTGGTTCGTCACTGAAGCTTTCTTT. This sequence encodes CSVWFVTEAFF.

This clonotype was counted between two and nine times. The chain carries TRBV7-6 and TRBJ1-4; D uncertain. Germline loops: CDR1 SGHVS, CDR2 FNYEAQ. The CDR3 extends over 15 amino acids. V lost 0 bases and J lost 7, with 12 bases in between. The CDR3 bases are TGTGCCAGCAGCTTAGCGCACGGGCGGAGTGAAAAACTGTTTTTT. This sequence encodes CASSLAHGRSEKLFF.

The genes are TRBV6-4 and TRBJ2-1; 7 nucleotides agree with TRBD2. Unmatched junction bases numbered 5, after V lost 2 bases and J lost 10 bases. Germline V gives CDR1 MRHNA, CDR2 SNTAGT. The CDR3 runs 13 residues. CDR3 nucleotide sequence: TGTGCCAGCAGTGACACTGAGCGGGACGAGCAGTTCTTC. Its protein product is CASSDTERDEQFF.

This clonotype showed up just a few times. V and J are TRBV9 and TRBJ2-1, with 12 bases identical to TRBD2. Germline values: CDR1 SGDLS, CDR2 YYNGEE. J gave up 7 bases and V 3 bases, and 20 bases lay outside the gene matches. This CDR3 comprises 20 residues. As DNA, the CDR3 is TGTGCCAGCAGCGCCAACCGACAACATGTGACTAGCGGGAGATTAAATGAGCAGTTCTTC. Encoded protein: CASSANRQHVTSGRLNEQFF.